This passage covers 20 T cell receptor beta chains from one sample sequenced in a study of blood T cells in healthy people across ages (dated by TCRdb to about 2015). The library was obtained by 5' RACE. TCRdb shows the sequencer as Illumina HiSeq 2500. A second roughly 6 to 12 cycle PCR used a sample-barcoded 5' primer and a J-beta primer mix. TCRdb applied fastp at Q25 and MiXCR to the public reads, then kept only in-frame beta chains. Every CDR3 protein is listed once, alongside the most common genes and DNA of its rows. The sample profile shows approximately 900,000 distinct CDR3 sequences; almost 30% of them were found once. The ten largest clonotypes hold approximately 10% of the sample. A further study also used this sample, focusing on T cells of mothers and their children.

What was sequenced was blood. The receptors were sampled from a woman in her 40s in good health.

This clonotype has ten or more counts. This chain joins TRBV10-3 and TRBJ2-5; D is possibly TRBD1 (5 bases). The CDR3 covers 12 residues. Trimming cost V 4 bases and J 2 bases, with 5 bases left between them. The germline gives CDR1 ENHRY, CDR2 SYGVKD. In DNA, the CDR3 is TGTGCCATCAGTGGGACACAAGAGACCCAGTACTTC. Protein: CAISGTQETQYF.

This clonotype occurred a few times. The chain has TRBV7-9 and TRBJ2-3; no definite D call. V lost 8 bases, J lost 6 bases, and 15 bases lay in between. The CDR3 covers 13 residues. Looked up from germline, CDR1 is SEHNR and CDR2 is FQNEAQ (reference sequence). The DNA of the CDR3 is TGTGCCAGCGCGAGCCAAGGGCGGGATACGCAGTATTTT. This codes for CASASQGRDTQYF.

As to this clonotype: At one boundary the junction diverges from the germline segment, which might be a read error. V usage is TRBV10-3 and J usage is TRBJ2-4, with a weak D call TRBD2 (6 bases). From germline, CDR1 is ENHRY and CDR2 SYGVKD. The CDR3 extends over 13 amino acids. The CDR3 DNA is TGTGCCACCAGTGGAGGGGACCAAGAGATCCAGTACTTC. This codes for CATSGGDQEIQYF.

There are a few counts of this clonotype. The chain joins TRBV28 to TRBJ1-1, with unresolved D. The germline V gene encodes CDR1 MDHEN and CDR2 SYDVKM. This CDR3 has 12 amino acids. The germline V and J ends were trimmed by 2 bases and 8 bases, with 9 bases remaining between them. CDR3 sequence reads: CASSLRAREAFF. DNA for the CDR3: TGTGCCAGCAGTTTACGGGCAAGAGAAGCTTTCTTT.

In its sample, this clonotype was seen many times. The chain uses TRBV12-3 or TRBV12-4 and TRBJ2-1; TRBD2 agrees at 8 bases. The junction had 13 bases not matched to a gene; V was cut back by 6 bases and J by 12 bases. The CDR3 runs to 14 residues. The CDR3 DNA is TGTGCCAGCAGCGGGGGCGGGGGGCGCTTTGGGCAGTTCTTC. Its translation is CASSGGGGRFGQFF.

This clonotype showed up many times. V gene TRBV12-3 or TRBV12-4 combines with J gene TRBJ2-7; 7 bases match TRBD2. The junction had 6 bases not matched to a gene; V was cut back by 6 bases and J by 4 bases. There are 13 residues in the CDR3. CDR3: CASRSGEGYEQYF. The CDR3 DNA sequence: TGTGCCAGCAGGTCGGGGGAGGGGTACGAGCAGTACTTC.

Points on this clonotype: Germline and junction disagree at one end, which may indicate a read error. The chain uses TRBV7-6 and TRBJ1-6; 7 bases are a match to TRBD1. In germline, CDR1 is SGHVS, CDR2 FNYEAQ. The CDR3 runs 14 residues. Written as DNA, the CDR3 is TGTACCAGCAGCTCCGGACAGGAGAGCTCACCCCTCCACTTT. It translates to CTSSSGQESSPLHF.

A few counts support this clonotype. The gene calls are TRBV5-1 and TRBJ2-6, with D maybe TRBD2 (6 bases). This CDR3 is 16 amino acids long. Germline V gene data show CDR1 as SGHRS and CDR2 as YFSETQ. V lost 6 bases to trimming and J lost 2 bases, with 15 bases between them. CDR3 protein: CASTGGGNTGANVLTF. The CDR3 region has the DNA TGCGCCAGCACTGGAGGAGGGAATACTGGGGCCAACGTCCTGACTTTC. Together with reference TRBV5-1 and TRBJ2-6, the CDR3 gives the full variable domain: KAGVTQTPRYLIKTRGQQVTLSCSPISGHRSVSWYQQTPGQGLQFLFEYFSETQRNKGNFPGRFSGRQFSNSRSEMNVSTLELGDSALYLCASTGGGNTGANVLTFGAGSRLTVL.

This clonotype showed up just a few times. The chain links TRBV30 to TRBJ1-5; D unresolved. Deletions cut 2 bases from V and 4 bases from J, with 9 bases between. Germline V gene sequence: CDR1 GTSNPN, CDR2 SVGIG (reference sequence). The CDR3 sequence is 13 residues long. The CDR3: CAWSLGRNQPQHF. The CDR3 DNA follows: TGTGCCTGGAGTCTAGGGAGGAATCAGCCCCAGCATTTT.

This clonotype was recorded a few times. The chain employs TRBV10-3 and TRBJ2-1, with 10 positions matching TRBD1. Per germline, CDR1 ENHRY and CDR2 SYGVKD. The CDR3 has 16 residues. V was pared by 11 bases and J by 4 bases, with 14 bases of the junction left unmatched. CDR3 protein: CAAHHGTGDNYNEQFF. In DNA form, the CDR3 reads TGTGCCGCCCACCACGGGACAGGGGACAATTACAATGAGCAGTTCTTC.

This rearrangement joins TRBV4-2 to TRBJ2-5; 9 positions agree with TRBD2. Germline values: CDR1 LGHNA, CDR2 YNFKEQ. V lost 1 base and J lost 2; bases outside the gene matches: 11. The CDR3 extends over 18 amino acids. The CDR3 DNA is TGTGCCAGCAGCCAAGGAGTCGCCCGACTAGCGGTACAAGAGACCCAGTACTTC. Amino acid sequence: CASSQGVARLAVQETQYF.

V usage is TRBV6-1 and J usage is TRBJ2-1; no definite D call. Germline-derived CDR1 and CDR2 are MNHNS and SASEGT. Trimming shortened V by 6 bases and J by 3 bases, and 6 bases separated the two germline ends. The CDR3 is 12 amino acids. CDR3 DNA: TGTGCCAGCAGGTATTACTACAATGAGCAGTTCTTC. Its translation is CASRYYYNEQFF.

In its sample, this clonotype was seen a few times. The gene calls are TRBV19 and TRBJ1-1; D is unclear. This CDR3 comprises 13 residues. Germline V gene lookup returns CDR1 LNHDA and CDR2 SQIVND (reference sequence). V was cut by 0 bases and J by 4 bases, with 6 bases left in between. The CDR3 DNA reads as TGTGCCAGTAGTATAGAAGTCGGCACTGAAGCTTTCTTT. This sequence encodes CASSIEVGTEAFF. Together with reference TRBV19 and TRBJ1-1, the CDR3 gives the full variable domain: DGGITQSPKYLFRKEGQNVTLSCEQNLNHDAMYWYRQDPGQGLRLIYYSQIVNDFQKGDIAEGYSVSREKKESFPLTVTSAQKNPTAFYLCASSIEVGTEAFFGQGTRLTVV.

This clonotype was seen a handful of times. One end of the junction varies from germline; a read error may be responsible. The rearrangement uses TRBV12-3 or TRBV12-4 and TRBJ2-3; a weak D match, TRBD1 (6 bases). The CDR3 loop spans 15 amino acids. The CDR3 DNA follows: TGTACCAGCAGTTTAGGACAGAACCCCACAGATACGCAGTATTTT. As protein: CTSSLGQNPTDTQYF.

The chain has TRBV12-3 or TRBV12-4 and TRBJ2-7; 7 bases line up with TRBD1. The CDR3 consists of 11 residues. Trimming cost V 5 bases and J 9 bases; bases outside gene matches: 4. Here the CDR3 DNA reads TGTGCCAGCAGTAGACAGGGTCGGCAGTACTTC. Translating gives CASSRQGRQYF.

The chain has TRBV6-5 and TRBJ1-1; the D is unclear. V lost 6 bases and J 7 bases, leaving 12 bases between the germline ends. Germline V lookup: CDR1 MNHEY, CDR2 SVGAGI. This CDR3 spans 12 amino acids. CDR3 sequence (DNA): TGTGCCAGCAGCTCCGGGAGCCGTGAAGCTTTCTTT. Its translation: CASSSGSREAFF.

This clonotype has only a few counts. The V gene is TRBV6-2 or TRBV6-3, the J gene TRBJ1-1; tentative D call: TRBD1 (5 bases). There are 16 residues in the CDR3. The ends were cut back, 0 bases at V and 0 bases at J, with 11 bases in the middle. CDR1 and CDR2 (germline): MNHEY, SVGEGT. This CDR3 reads CASSYSTPGLNTEAFF. CDR3 coding DNA: TGTGCCAGCAGTTACTCGACGCCGGGGCTGAACACTGAAGCTTTCTTT.

This clonotype was counted only a few times. The V call is TRBV20-1, the J call TRBJ1-2; D is possibly TRBD1 (5 bases). Trimming took 1 base from V and 3 from J, leaving 6 bases between them. Germline CDR1 and CDR2: DFQATT and SNEGSKA (reference sequence). The CDR3 is 12 residues long. The CDR3 region has the DNA TGCAGTGCTAGAGGGGACCACTATGGCTACACCTTC. Translating gives CSARGDHYGYTF.

The chain combines TRBV20-1 with TRBJ2-1, with D unclear. The J call is uncertain, as TRBJ2-7 better fits the DNA end. CDR1 is DFQATT, CDR2 SNEGSKA, per germline (reference sequence). The CDR3 runs to 14 residues. The CDR3 region is CSGFDVFAYNEQYF. The CDR3 DNA reads as TGCAGTGGTTTCGACGTCTTCGCCTACAATGAGCAGTACTTC.

The chain links TRBV24-1 to TRBJ2-1, with unresolved D. The CDR3 is 17 amino acids. Deletions cut 0 bases from V and 4 bases from J, with 15 bases between. Per the germline V gene, CDR1 is KGHDR and CDR2 is SFDVKD. The CDR3 DNA reads as TGTGCCACCAGTGATTTGAGGTATCGACGACCGTACAATGAGCAGTTCTTC. It is translated as CATSDLRYRRPYNEQFF.